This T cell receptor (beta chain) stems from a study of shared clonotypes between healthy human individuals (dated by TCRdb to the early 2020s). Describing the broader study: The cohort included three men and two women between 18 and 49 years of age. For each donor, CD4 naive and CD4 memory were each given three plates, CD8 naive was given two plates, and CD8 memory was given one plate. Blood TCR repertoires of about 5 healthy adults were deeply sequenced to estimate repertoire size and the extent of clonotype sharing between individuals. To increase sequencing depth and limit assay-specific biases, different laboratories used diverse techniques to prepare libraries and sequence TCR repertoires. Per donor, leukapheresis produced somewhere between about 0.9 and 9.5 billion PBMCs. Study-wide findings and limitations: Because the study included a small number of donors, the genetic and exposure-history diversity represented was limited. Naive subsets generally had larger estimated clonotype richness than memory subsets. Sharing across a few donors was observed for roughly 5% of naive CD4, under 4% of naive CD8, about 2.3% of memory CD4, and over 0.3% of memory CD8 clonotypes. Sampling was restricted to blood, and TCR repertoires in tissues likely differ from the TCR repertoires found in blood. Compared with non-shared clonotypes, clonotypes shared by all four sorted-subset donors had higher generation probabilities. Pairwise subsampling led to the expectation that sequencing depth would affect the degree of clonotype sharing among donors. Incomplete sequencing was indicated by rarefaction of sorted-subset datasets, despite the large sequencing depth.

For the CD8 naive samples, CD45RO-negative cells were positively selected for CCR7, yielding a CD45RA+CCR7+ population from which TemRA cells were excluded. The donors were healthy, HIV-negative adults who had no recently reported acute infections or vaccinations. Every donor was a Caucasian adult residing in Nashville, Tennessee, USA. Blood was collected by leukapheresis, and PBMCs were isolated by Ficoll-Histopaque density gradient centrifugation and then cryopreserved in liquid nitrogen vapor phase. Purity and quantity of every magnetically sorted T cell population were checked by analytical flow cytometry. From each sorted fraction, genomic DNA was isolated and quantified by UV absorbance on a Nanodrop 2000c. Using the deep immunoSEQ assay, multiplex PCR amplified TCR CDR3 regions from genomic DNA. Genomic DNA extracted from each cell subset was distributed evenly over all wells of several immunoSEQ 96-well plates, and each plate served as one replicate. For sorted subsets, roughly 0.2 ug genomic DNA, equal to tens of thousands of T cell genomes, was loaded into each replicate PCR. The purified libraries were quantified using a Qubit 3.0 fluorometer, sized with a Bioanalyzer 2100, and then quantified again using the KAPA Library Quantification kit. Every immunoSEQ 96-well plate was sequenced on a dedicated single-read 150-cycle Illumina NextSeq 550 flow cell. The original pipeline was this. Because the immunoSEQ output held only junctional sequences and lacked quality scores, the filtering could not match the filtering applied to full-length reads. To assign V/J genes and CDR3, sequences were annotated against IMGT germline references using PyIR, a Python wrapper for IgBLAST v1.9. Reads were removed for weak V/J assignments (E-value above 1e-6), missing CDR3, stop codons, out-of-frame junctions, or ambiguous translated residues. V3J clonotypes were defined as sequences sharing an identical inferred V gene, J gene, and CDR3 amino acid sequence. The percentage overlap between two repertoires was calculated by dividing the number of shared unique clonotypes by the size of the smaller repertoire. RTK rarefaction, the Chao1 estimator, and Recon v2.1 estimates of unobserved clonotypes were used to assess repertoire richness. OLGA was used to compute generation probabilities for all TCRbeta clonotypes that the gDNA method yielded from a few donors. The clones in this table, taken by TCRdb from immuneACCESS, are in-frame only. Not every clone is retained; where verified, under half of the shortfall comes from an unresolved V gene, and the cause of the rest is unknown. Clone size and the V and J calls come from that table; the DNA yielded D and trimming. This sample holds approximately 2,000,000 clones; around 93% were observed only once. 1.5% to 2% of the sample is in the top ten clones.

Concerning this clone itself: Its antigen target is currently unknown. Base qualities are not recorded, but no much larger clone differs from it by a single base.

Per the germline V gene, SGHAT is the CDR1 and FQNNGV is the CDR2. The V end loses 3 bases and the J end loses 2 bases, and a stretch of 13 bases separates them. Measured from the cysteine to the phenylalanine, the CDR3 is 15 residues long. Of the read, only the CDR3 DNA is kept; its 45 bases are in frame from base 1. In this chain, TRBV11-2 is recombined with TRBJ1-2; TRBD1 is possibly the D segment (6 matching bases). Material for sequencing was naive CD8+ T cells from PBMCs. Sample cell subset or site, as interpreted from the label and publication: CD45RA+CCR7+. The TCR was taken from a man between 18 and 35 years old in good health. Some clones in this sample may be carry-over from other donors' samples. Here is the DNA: TGTGCCAGCAGCTTCGGACAGCTCCCCAACTATGGCTACACCTTC. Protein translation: CASSFGQLPNYGYTF.